Below, 23 T cell receptor beta chains from the same sample are listed, as sequenced in a study of T cell responses to AZD1222 COVID-19 vaccine. Generated by immunoSEQ multiplex PCR, the TCRdb table keeps only in-frame clones and is missing some. The sample has 84,000 or so clones; over 85% are singletons. The sequenced sample was peripheral blood, obtained on day 0 of AZD1222 vaccination. The receptors here all came from an adult in good health.

This chain links TRBV19 with TRBJ2-6; perhaps TRBD2 as D (6 bases). Germline CDR1 LNHDA, CDR2 SQIVND (reference sequence). The V gene lost 7 bases and the J gene lost 0 bases, with 16 bases spanning the gap. This CDR3 is 17 amino acids long. The CDR3 DNA reads as TGTGCCAGTACCCGGGGGTACAGCAGCTCTGGGGCCAACGTCCTGACTTTC. The encoded protein is CASTRGYSSSGANVLTF.

On this clone itself: Other DNA sequences of this sample code for an identical CDR3. V is TRBV18 and J is TRBJ2-3; the D is unclear. Trimming cost V 3 bases and J 6 bases, with 7 bases left between them. Looked up from germline, CDR1 is KGHSH and CDR2 is LQKENI. CDR3 length: 12 amino acids. CDR3 bases: TGTGCCAGCTCACCGGGTAGTGATACGCAGTATTTT. This encodes CASSPGSDTQYF.

The V and J genes are TRBV10-3 and TRBJ2-7; 8 bases are a match to TRBD1. The CDR3 contains 13 residues. The junction had 5 bases not matched to a gene; V was cut back by 6 bases and J by 4 bases. The germline V gene has CDR1 ENHRY and CDR2 SYGVKD. CDR3 region: CAISRGLGYEQYF. The CDR3 DNA sequence: TGTGCCATCAGCAGGGGGCTCGGTTACGAGCAGTACTTC.

The chain joins TRBV5-1 to TRBJ2-3; 8 positions match TRBD2. Losses at the gene ends were 7 bases for V and 7 bases for J; bases not matched to a gene: 11. The germline V gene encodes CDR1 SGHRS and CDR2 YFSETQ. The CDR3 contains 14 residues. CDR3 loop: CASQTGTRTNTQYF. CDR3 in DNA: TGCGCCAGCCAAACCGGGACTAGGACAAATACGCAGTATTTT.

The chain links TRBV18 to TRBJ1-5; the D gene is possibly TRBD1 (6 bases). Germline CDR1 and CDR2: KGHSH and LQKENI. This CDR3 is 16 amino acids long. V lost 0 bases to trimming and J lost 4 bases, with 13 bases between them. The DNA for the CDR3 is TGTGCCAGCTCACCACCGGGCGGGGGCCGTAATCAGCCCCAGCATTTT. This encodes CASSPPGGGRNQPQHF.

This sequence joins TRBV5-4 and TRBJ2-7; 14 bases align to TRBD2. There are 17 residues in the CDR3. The junction had 18 bases not matched to a gene; V was cut back by 4 bases and J by 12 bases. CDR1 is SGHNT, CDR2 YYREEE, per germline (reference sequence). CDR3 region: CASSGGLAGDAQVIWYF. CDR3 DNA sequence: TGTGCCAGCAGCGGGGGACTAGCGGGAGATGCACAGGTTATTTGGTACTTC.

This clone was counted a few times. The chain is built from TRBV10-3 and TRBJ2-5; TRBD2 matches at 10 bases. The germline V gene has CDR1 ENHRY and CDR2 SYGVKD. The CDR3 has 15 residues. V shed 2 bases and J 2 bases; nucleotides not matched to a gene: 2. This CDR3 reads CAISETLAGQETQYF. The CDR3 DNA follows: TGTGCCATCAGTGAGACACTAGCGGGACAAGAGACCCAGTACTTC.

The chain couples TRBV14 to TRBJ2-7; D perhaps matches TRBD1 (5 bases). The ends were cut back, 6 bases at V and 0 bases at J, with 9 bases in the middle. Germline values: CDR1 SGHDN, CDR2 FVKESK. The CDR3 runs 13 residues. The CDR3 sequence is CASSPDISYEQYF. DNA of the CDR3: TGTGCCAGCAGTCCGGACATCTCCTACGAGCAGTACTTC. The full variable domain, completed using reference TRBV14 and TRBJ2-7, is EAGVTQFPSHSVIEKGQTVTLRCDPISGHDNLYWYRRVMGKEIKFLLHFVKESKQDESGMPNNRFLAERTGGTYSTLKVQPAELEDSGVYFCASSPDISYEQYFGPGTRLTVT.

The chain recombines TRBV18 with TRBJ1-5; no clear D gene. V was pared by 3 bases and J by 4 bases, with 13 bases between. CDR1 is KGHSH, CDR2 LQKENI, per germline. The CDR3 runs to 15 residues. The CDR3 reads CASSPRAGTNQPQHF. The CDR3 DNA reads TGTGCCAGCTCACCCCGGGCCGGAACTAATCAGCCCCAGCATTTT.

This chain connects TRBV5-5 to TRBJ2-7; 7 nucleotides agree with TRBD2. The CDR3 covers 14 residues. V lost 4 bases and J lost 3; bases outside the gene matches: 7. Germline V lookup: CDR1 SGHKS, CDR2 YYEKEE (reference sequence). The CDR3 DNA reads as TGTGCCAGCAGCCTGGGGCGGGAGAACTACGAGCAGTACTTC. This encodes CASSLGRENYEQYF.

The chain carries TRBV27 and TRBJ1-1, with D maybe TRBD1 (6 bases). CDR1 MNHEY and CDR2 SMNVEV come from the germline V gene (reference sequence). V dropped 3 bases and J dropped 5 bases, with 13 bases sitting between them. CDR3 length: 14 residues. CDR3 amino acids: CASSLRGARTEAFF. CDR3 in DNA: TGTGCCAGCAGTTTGCGGGGGGCGCGGACTGAAGCTTTCTTT.

The rearrangement links TRBV12-3 or TRBV12-4 to TRBJ2-7, with D unresolved. The length of the CDR3 is 13 residues. V lost 5 bases to trimming and J lost 7 bases, with 15 bases between them. CDR3 bases: TGTGCCAGCAGTCCGATGGGGTTTAGGGAGCAGTACTTC. It encodes CASSPMGFREQYF.

This rearrangement joins TRBV7-3 to TRBJ2-1, with a weak D call TRBD1 (5 bases). V lost 2 bases and J lost 5, with 10 bases in between. Germline V gene sequence: CDR1 SGHTA, CDR2 FQGTGA. The CDR3 has 14 amino acids. For the CDR3, the DNA is TGTGCCAGCAGCTTACAGGGAAGCGACAATGAGCAGTTCTTC. This sequence encodes CASSLQGSDNEQFF.

The J gene is TRBJ2-7, the V gene TRBV24-1; weak D call: TRBD1 (5 bases). The CDR3 totals 15 residues. The germline V and J ends were trimmed by 4 bases and 7 bases, with 19 bases remaining between them. Germline-derived CDR1 and CDR2 are KGHDR and SFDVKD. The DNA for the CDR3 is TGTGCCACCAGTGAGGGCCAAGGAGACAGTAGGGAGCAGTACTTC. As protein: CATSEGQGDSREQYF.

The chain couples TRBV6-5 to TRBJ1-4, with D perhaps matching TRBD1 (5 bases). This CDR3 has 14 amino acids. V dropped 6 bases and J dropped 13 bases, with 21 bases sitting between them. The V gene's germline CDR1 is MNHEY and CDR2 SVGAGI. The CDR3 sequence is CASRGDGRSHRLFF. The CDR3 DNA follows: TGTGCCAGCAGGGGGGACGGCCGTTCTCATCGACTGTTTTTT.

The J gene is TRBJ1-2, the V gene TRBV28; D is perhaps TRBD1 (5 bases). The CDR3 totals 13 residues. In germline, CDR1 is MDHEN, CDR2 SYDVKM. V dropped 3 bases and J dropped 6 bases, with 11 bases sitting between them. The chain's CDR3 is CASSFSETDGYTF. Here the CDR3 DNA reads TGTGCCAGCAGTTTTTCCGAGACAGATGGCTACACCTTC.

The chain recombines TRBV14 with TRBJ1-2; D gene unclear. This CDR3 contains 13 residues. Germline CDR1 and CDR2: SGHDN and FVKESK. With 5 bases removed from V and 4 bases from J, the gap between germline ends came to 11 bases. The CDR3 here is CASSLDGIYGYTF. DNA for the CDR3: TGTGCCAGCAGCTTGGACGGAATCTATGGCTACACCTTC. Supplemented by reference TRBV14 and TRBJ1-2, the full variable domain reads EAGVTQFPSHSVIEKGQTVTLRCDPISGHDNLYWYRRVMGKEIKFLLHFVKESKQDESGMPNNRFLAERTGGTYSTLKVQPAELEDSGVYFCASSLDGIYGYTFGSGTRLTVV.

This chain links TRBV7-2 with TRBJ2-7; 8 bases match TRBD2. V lost 0 bases to trimming and J lost 3 bases; unmatched junction nucleotides: 4. In germline, CDR1 is SGHTA, CDR2 FQGNSA. The CDR3 is 15 residues long. CDR3: CASSLAASGYYEQYF. The DNA of the CDR3 is TGTGCCAGCAGCTTAGCGGCTAGCGGGTACTACGAGCAGTACTTC.

This chain links TRBV29-1 with TRBJ1-2; no firm D call. The CDR3 loop spans 12 amino acids. Per the germline V gene, CDR1 is SQVTM and CDR2 is ANQGSEA. In nucleotides, the CDR3 is TGCAGTTTCCTACAGACGGACTATGGCTACACCTTC. Protein: CSFLQTDYGYTF.

The chain is built from TRBV7-9 and TRBJ2-3; possibly TRBD2 for D (6 bases). Trimming shortened V by 5 bases and J by 5 bases, and 11 bases separated the two germline ends. There are 13 residues in the CDR3. CDR1 and CDR2 from the germline V gene are SEHNR and FQNEAQ (reference sequence). In DNA, the CDR3 is TGTGCCAGCAGCCCATTAGCGGTAGATACGCAGTATTTT. This sequence encodes CASSPLAVDTQYF.

This chain uses TRBV21-1 with TRBJ2-2; the table names TRBD1, a call not compared with the DNA. TRBV21-1 is classified as a pseudogene. This CDR3 has 18 amino acids. CDR3 bases: TGTGCCAGCAGCAAAGAGGCGCCCGCGACAGGGTGGAGCGGGGAGCTGTTTTTT. Translated: CASSKEAPATGWSGELFF.

This clone appeared a single time. The chain joins TRBV5-1 to TRBJ2-7; D not resolved. The CDR3 is made up of 13 amino acids. CDR1 SGHRS and CDR2 YFSETQ come from the germline V gene. Trimming cost V 0 bases and J 1 base, with 5 bases left between them. The CDR3, as DNA: TGCGCCAGCAGCTTGGTAGGGTCCTACGAGCAGTACTTC. This gives the protein CASSLVGSYEQYF. The full variable domain, rest sourced from reference TRBV5-1 and TRBJ2-7, is KAGVTQTPRYLIKTRGQQVTLSCSPISGHRSVSWYQQTPGQGLQFLFEYFSETQRNKGNFPGRFSGRQFSNSRSEMNVSTLELGDSALYLCASSLVGSYEQYFGPGTRLTVT.

This chain uses TRBV4-2 with TRBJ2-6; D is undetermined. Trimming took 4 bases from V and 1 from J, leaving 11 bases between them. The CDR3 has 16 amino acids. From germline, CDR1 is LGHNA and CDR2 YNFKEQ. CDR3 coding DNA: TGTGCCAGCAGCCGGGTAGAGATATCTGGGGCCAACGTCCTGACTTTC. It yields the protein CASSRVEISGANVLTF.